This T cell receptor beta chain comes out of a study of T cells in Graves' hyperthyroidism and ophthalmopathy. About the research overall: Peripheral blood samples were taken at initial diagnosis, prior to any treatment.

Disease duration was under 3 months in the ophthalmopathy patients, who also had a Clinical Activity Score of at least 3 and a NOSPECS grade of at least 4. Diagnoses used clinical symptoms, serum thyroxine and TRAb, thyroid ultrasound and orbital computed tomography. This clonotype was recorded at least ten times. Germline CDR1 MNHEY, CDR2 SMNVEV (reference sequence). V was trimmed by 5 bases and J by 8 bases, leaving 21 bases between them. The CDR3 spans 15 residues. It was RNA transcripts that yielded the amplified TCR beta CDR3 regions. A set of HTBI primers served as the primers for a first-round RT-PCR of the TCR CDR3. TCRdb reanalysed the multiplex PCR reads using MiXCR and keeps one entry per CDR3 protein. The repertoire holds hundreds of thousands of distinct CDR3 sequences, with around 13% as singletons.

This receptor was taken from a woman between 50 and 59 years old with Graves' ophthalmopathy. The sequencing sample was made of blood. This chain links TRBV27 with TRBJ1-2; D is possibly TRBD1 (5 bases). CDR3 residues: CASSLTPGTLRGYTF. The CDR3 DNA is TGTGCCAGCAGTCTGACCCCCGGGACCCTGAGAGGCTACACCTTC.